One sample yielded the 24 T cell receptor beta chains listed below, sequenced in a study of T cell repertoires in cytomegalovirus infection. Each CDR3 protein gets one entry after TCRdb re-called the reads with MiXCR. Of some 400,000 distinct CDR3 sequences detected, about a third appear once; the ten largest clones hold approximately 13%. Sequencing used PBMCs. These TCRs come from a human donor in good health (CMV status not recorded). Some clones in this sample may be carry-over from other donors' samples.

With respect to this clonotype: A much larger clone lies a single base off, so this may be a read error. Because the CDR3 is missing its conserved closing phenylalanine or tryptophan, this is likely a read error. The chain couples TRBV7-8 to TRBJ1-4, with D possibly being TRBD1 (5 bases). This CDR3 contains 15 residues. Germline V lookup: CDR1 SGHVS, CDR2 FQNEAQ. V lost 6 bases and J lost 5, with 16 bases in between. The CDR3 is CASSSRWGGNEKLFL. The CDR3 DNA sequence: TGTGCCAGCAGTTCACGGTGGGGGGGGAATGAAAAACTGTTTTTA.

V is TRBV19 and J is TRBJ2-2; no clear D gene. V lost 7 bases to trimming and J lost 4 bases, with 16 bases between them. This CDR3 comprises 15 residues. Germline V gives CDR1 LNHDA, CDR2 SQIVND (reference sequence). This CDR3 reads CASKKDPPTTGELFF. The DNA of the CDR3 is TGTGCCAGTAAAAAGGACCCACCAACCACCGGGGAGCTGTTTTTT. The variable domain in full, completed from reference TRBV19 and TRBJ2-2, reads DGGITQSPKYLFRKEGQNVTLSCEQNLNHDAMYWYRQDPGQGLRLIYYSQIVNDFQKGDIAEGYSVSREKKESFPLTVTSAQKNPTAFYLCASKKDPPTTGELFFGEGSRLTVL.

The chain recombines TRBV28 with TRBJ1-5; D ambiguous. V lost 3 bases and J 6 bases, leaving 9 bases between the germline ends. This CDR3 is 13 amino acids long. CDR1 and CDR2 (germline): MDHEN, SYDVKM. The CDR3 reads CASSFTSGQPQHF. Here the CDR3 DNA reads TGTGCCAGCAGTTTCACCTCCGGTCAGCCCCAGCATTTT.

The rearrangement uses TRBV28 and TRBJ2-2, with D perhaps TRBD2 (6 bases). This CDR3 region has 15 residues. From germline, CDR1 is MDHEN and CDR2 SYDVKM. Trimming stripped 4 bases from V and 1 base from J, with 10 bases between. In DNA, the CDR3 is TGTGCCAGCAGTTACGGGACTCGGAACACCGGGGAGCTGTTTTTT. It translates to CASSYGTRNTGELFF.

The rearrangement joins TRBV3-1 to TRBJ2-6; TRBD1 aligns across 10 bases. In germline, CDR1 is LGHDT, CDR2 YNNKEL (reference sequence). The CDR3 is made up of 18 amino acids. V gave up 10 bases and J gave up 4 bases; unmatched junction bases: 16. The CDR3 spells CATHPGDRGWSGANVLTF. CDR3 DNA: TGTGCCACCCACCCCGGGGACAGGGGATGGTCGGGGGCCAACGTCCTGACTTTC.

Turning to this clonotype: Since the CDR3 does not end with the conserved phenylalanine or tryptophan, this likely comes from a read error. This rearrangement joins TRBV12-3 or TRBV12-4 to TRBJ2-7; D possibly corresponds to TRBD1 (6 bases). V was shortened by 5 bases and J by 4 bases, with 21 bases between the two germline ends. The CDR3 is 16 residues long. CDR3 bases: TGTGCCAGCAGTCCTTCTTTGTGGGGACACAATTACGAGCAGTACTTA. Its protein is CASSPSLWGHNYEQYL.

This clonotype was counted many times. The rearrangement joins TRBV10-3 to TRBJ2-3, with D possibly TRBD1 on 6 matching bases. Trimming took off 2 bases at V and 6 bases at J, with 21 bases between the two ends. Germline V gene sequence: CDR1 ENHRY, CDR2 SYGVKD. This CDR3 comprises 17 residues. CDR3 nucleotide sequence: TGTGCCATCAGTGAGCCCACCGGACAGCCAGCCCGGGATACGCAGTATTTT. The encoded protein is CAISEPTGQPARDTQYF.

The chain carries TRBV2 and TRBJ2-2, with unresolved D. The CDR3 length is 13 residues. CDR1 is SNHLY, CDR2 FYNNEI, per germline. Trimming pared 7 bases from V and 6 bases from J, leaving 12 bases between. Here the CDR3 reads CASKAETAGELFF. The DNA for the CDR3 is TGTGCCAGCAAAGCAGAGACGGCCGGGGAGCTGTTTTTT. The variable domain in full, with the rest retrieved from reference TRBV2 and TRBJ2-2, is EPEVTQTPSHQVTQMGQEVILRCVPISNHLYFYWYRQILGQKVEFLVSFYNNEISEKSEIFDDQFSVERPDGSNFTLKIRSTKLEDSAMYFCASKAETAGELFFGEGSRLTVL.

This chain links TRBV7-6 with TRBJ2-1; 9 bases align to TRBD2. The J call may not be correct, given that the DNA end is closer to TRBJ2-7. The CDR3 totals 15 residues. Germline V CDR1 and CDR2: SGHVS, FNYEAQ. The chain's CDR3 is CASSLSGGTYNEQYF. The CDR3 region has the DNA TGTGCCAGCAGCTTGAGCGGGGGGACCTACAATGAGCAGTACTTC.

In its sample, this clonotype was seen once. This sequence joins TRBV12-3 or TRBV12-4 and TRBJ1-6; possible D gene TRBD1, 5 bases. V was pared by 5 bases and J by 6 bases, with 11 bases between. This CDR3 region has 14 residues. CDR3 amino acids: CASSQAGPNSPLHF. The CDR3 DNA follows: TGTGCCAGCAGTCAGGCGGGGCCTAATTCACCCCTCCACTTT.

This sequence joins TRBV12-3 or TRBV12-4 and TRBJ1-1; a weak D match, TRBD1 (6 bases). The CDR3 has 15 amino acids. Deletions cut 3 bases from V and 1 base from J, with 12 bases between. The CDR3 sequence: CASSLRGSWNTEAFF. CDR3 nucleotides: TGTGCCAGCAGTTTGAGGGGGTCTTGGAACACTGAAGCTTTCTTT.

This clonotype has a handful of counts. The V call is TRBV6-5, the J call TRBJ2-5; 8 bases align to TRBD2. This CDR3 region has 16 residues. V was clipped by 2 bases and J by 1 base; unmatched bases: 6. Germline CDR1 is MNHEY and CDR2 is SVGAGI. The CDR3 loop is CASSYGQRGSQETQYF. Here the CDR3 DNA reads TGTGCCAGCAGTTACGGTCAGCGGGGGAGCCAAGAGACCCAGTACTTC.

As to this clonotype: A much bigger clone sits one base away, suggesting this may be a read error. V and J are TRBV12-3 or TRBV12-4 and TRBJ1-1, with D perhaps TRBD1 (5 bases). With 4 bases removed from V and 7 bases from J, the gap between germline ends came to 19 bases. The CDR3 loop spans 15 amino acids. CDR3 bases: TGTGCCAGCAGTTACAGACACGACAGTTGGCTTGAAGCTTTCTTT. It translates to CASSYRHDSWLEAFF.

The J gene is TRBJ2-3, the V gene TRBV20-1, with D possibly matching TRBD2 (6 bases). V gave up 3 bases and J gave up 5 bases, with 15 bases separating them. The CDR3 contains 14 residues. Germline loops: CDR1 DFQATT, CDR2 SNEGSKA (reference sequence). CDR3 region: CSARHSSGLDTQYF. The CDR3 coding sequence is TGCAGTGCTAGGCACAGTAGCGGTTTAGATACGCAGTATTTT.

In its sample, this clonotype was seen a few times. This chain connects TRBV2 to TRBJ2-5; TRBD2 matches at 7 bases. The CDR3 covers 15 residues. J was trimmed by 2 bases and V by 5 bases; bases with no gene match: 8. The germline V gene encodes CDR1 SNHLY and CDR2 FYNNEI. The CDR3 sequence: CASSRASGTQETQYF. CDR3 nucleotides: TGTGCCAGCAGTCGGGCTAGCGGAACTCAAGAGACCCAGTACTTC.

The V call is TRBV6-1, the J call TRBJ2-3; 8 bases map to TRBD1. Germline trimming cut 10 bases from V and 1 base from J; bases unmatched to any gene: 7. Germline CDR1 reads MNHNS; CDR2 reads SASEGT. The CDR3 totals 14 residues. CDR3 in DNA: TGTGCCATCTCCGGGACAGGCGGCACAGATACGCAGTATTTT. Amino acids: CAISGTGGTDTQYF.

This clonotype has only a few counts. The genes are TRBV7-2 and TRBJ2-5; 7 bases are shared with TRBD1. Germline V lookup: CDR1 SGHTA, CDR2 FQGNSA. J gave up 2 bases and V 2 bases, and 2 bases lay outside the gene matches. This CDR3 has 14 amino acids. CDR3 nucleotides: TGTGCCAGCAGCTTATTCAGGGGGCAAGAGACCCAGTACTTC. The encoded protein is CASSLFRGQETQYF.

Remarks on this clonotype: A much more abundant neighbour one base away suggests this may be a read error. The chain joins TRBV7-6 to TRBJ2-3, with D possibly matching TRBD1 (6 bases). V was pared by 5 bases and J by 2 bases, with 14 bases between. CDR1 is SGHVS and CDR2 is FNYEAQ in the germline V gene. The CDR3 length is 15 residues. The CDR3 is CASSPRTVHTDTQYF. The CDR3 region has the DNA TGTGCCAGCAGCCCCCGGACAGTTCACACAGATACGCAGTATTTT.

This clonotype was counted between two and nine times. The V call is TRBV5-4, the J call TRBJ2-5; TRBD1 aligns across 7 bases. This CDR3 is built from 14 residues. V gave up 1 base and J gave up 5 bases; unmatched junction bases: 5. Looked up from germline, CDR1 is SGHNT and CDR2 is YYREEE (reference sequence). The CDR3 nucleotides are TGTGCCAGCAGCTTGAGTACAGGGGAGGAGACCCAGTACTTC. Translation: CASSLSTGEETQYF.

This clonotype has a handful of counts. The J gene is TRBJ2-3, the V gene TRBV7-9; D may be TRBD2 (7 bases). The V end was cut by 1 base, the J end by 2 bases, with 10 bases between. This CDR3 comprises 15 residues. The germline V gene encodes CDR1 SEHNR and CDR2 FQNEAQ (reference sequence). The CDR3 spells CASSLVRGATDTQYF. The CDR3 nucleotides are TGTGCCAGCAGCTTAGTACGGGGGGCCACAGATACGCAGTATTTT.

V gene TRBV6-6 combines with J gene TRBJ1-4; 7 bases are a match to TRBD1. CDR3 size: 14 residues. After removal of 2 bases from V and 8 bases from J, the junction contained 5 bases not matched to a gene. Germline V gene data show CDR1 as MNHNY and CDR2 as SVGAGI (reference sequence). CDR3 in DNA: TGTGCCAGCAGTTACATAGGGACAGACGAAAAACTGTTTTTT. This encodes CASSYIGTDEKLFF.

A note on this clonotype: A much bigger clone sits one base away, suggesting this may be a read error. The CDR3 carries no conserved terminal phenylalanine or tryptophan, so it likely arises from a read error. V and J are TRBV7-6 and TRBJ2-1; 15 bases fit TRBD2. V gave up 1 base and J gave up 10 bases; unmatched junction bases: 5. CDR1 and CDR2 from the germline V gene are SGHVS and FNYEAQ. CDR3 length: 16 residues. In DNA form, the CDR3 reads TGTGCCAGCAGCTTAGGCGGACTAGCGGGGGGGCTGGAGCAGTTCTTA. Its translation: CASSLGGLAGGLEQFL.

This clonotype was detected many times. The chain has TRBV7-2 and TRBJ1-3, with TRBD1 identical over 7 bases. V lost 5 bases to trimming and J lost 2 bases; unmatched junction nucleotides: 3. Germline CDR1 is SGHTA and CDR2 is FQGNSA. The CDR3 sequence is 14 residues long. This CDR3 is CASSPTGAGNTIYF. DNA of the CDR3: TGTGCCAGCAGCCCAACAGGGGCTGGAAACACCATATATTTT.

V gene TRBV6-2 or TRBV6-3 combines with J gene TRBJ2-3, with a weak D call TRBD2 (5 bases). V lost 5 bases to trimming and J lost 8 bases, with 8 bases between them. Germline values: CDR1 MNHEY, CDR2 SVGEGT. This CDR3 is built from 11 residues. The CDR3 DNA follows: TGTGCCAGCAGTAACCTAGCTACGCAGTATTTT. Amino acids: CASSNLATQYF.